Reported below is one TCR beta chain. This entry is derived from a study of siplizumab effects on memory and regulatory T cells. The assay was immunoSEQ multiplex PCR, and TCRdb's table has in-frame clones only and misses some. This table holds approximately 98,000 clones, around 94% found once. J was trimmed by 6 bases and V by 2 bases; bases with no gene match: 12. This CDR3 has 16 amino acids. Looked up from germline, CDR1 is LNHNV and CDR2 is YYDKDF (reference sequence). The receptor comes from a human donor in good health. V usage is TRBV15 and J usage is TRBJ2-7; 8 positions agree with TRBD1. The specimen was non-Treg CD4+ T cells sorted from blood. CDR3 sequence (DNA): TGTGCCACCAGCAGACCCGCAGGACAGGGATCACTCGAGCAGTACTTC. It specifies CATSRPAGQGSLEQYF.